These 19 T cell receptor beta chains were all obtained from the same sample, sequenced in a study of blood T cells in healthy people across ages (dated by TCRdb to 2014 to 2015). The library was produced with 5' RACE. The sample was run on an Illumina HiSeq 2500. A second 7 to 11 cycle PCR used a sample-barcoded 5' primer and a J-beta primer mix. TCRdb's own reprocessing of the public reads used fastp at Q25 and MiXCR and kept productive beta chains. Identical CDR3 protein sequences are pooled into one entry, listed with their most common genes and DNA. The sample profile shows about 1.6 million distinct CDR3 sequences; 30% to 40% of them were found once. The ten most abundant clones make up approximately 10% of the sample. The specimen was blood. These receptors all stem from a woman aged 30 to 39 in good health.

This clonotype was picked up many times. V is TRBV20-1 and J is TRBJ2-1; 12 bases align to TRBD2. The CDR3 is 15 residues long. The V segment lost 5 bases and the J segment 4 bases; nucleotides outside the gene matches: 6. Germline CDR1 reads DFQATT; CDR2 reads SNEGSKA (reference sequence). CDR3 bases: TGCAGTGCTCCATGGACTAGCGGGGTATACAATGAGCAGTTCTTC. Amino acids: CSAPWTSGVYNEQFF.

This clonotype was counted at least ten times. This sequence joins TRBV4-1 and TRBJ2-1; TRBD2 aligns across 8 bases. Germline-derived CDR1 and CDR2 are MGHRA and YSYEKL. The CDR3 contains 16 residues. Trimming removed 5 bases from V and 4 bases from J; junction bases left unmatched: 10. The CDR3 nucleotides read TGCGCCAGCAGCGACGTCACTAGCGGAGGGTACAATGAGCAGTTCTTC. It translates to CASSDVTSGGYNEQFF.

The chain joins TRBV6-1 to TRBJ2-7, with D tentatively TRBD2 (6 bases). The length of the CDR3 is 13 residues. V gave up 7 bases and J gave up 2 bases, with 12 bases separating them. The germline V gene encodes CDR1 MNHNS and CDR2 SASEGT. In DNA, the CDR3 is TGTGCCAGCACTGGGACTTTCGCCTACGAGCAGTACTTC. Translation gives CASTGTFAYEQYF.

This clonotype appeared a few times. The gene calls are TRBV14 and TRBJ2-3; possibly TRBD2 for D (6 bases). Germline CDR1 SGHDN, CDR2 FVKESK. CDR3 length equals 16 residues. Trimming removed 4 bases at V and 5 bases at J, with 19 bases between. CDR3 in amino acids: CASSPLSGGLGDTQYF. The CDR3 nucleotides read TGTGCCAGCAGCCCTCTCTCCGGGGGATTGGGAGATACGCAGTATTTT.

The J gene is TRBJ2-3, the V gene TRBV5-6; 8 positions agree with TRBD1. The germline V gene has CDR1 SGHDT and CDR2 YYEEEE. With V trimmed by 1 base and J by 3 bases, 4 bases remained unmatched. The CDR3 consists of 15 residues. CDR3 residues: CASSLFDRGTDTQYF. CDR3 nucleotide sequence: TGTGCCAGCAGCTTGTTTGACAGGGGAACAGATACGCAGTATTTT. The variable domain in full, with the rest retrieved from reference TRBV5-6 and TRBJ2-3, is DAGVTQSPTHLIKTRGQQVTLRCSPKSGHDTVSWYQQALGQGPQFIFQYYEEEERQRGNFPDRFSGHQFPNYSSELNVNALLLGDSALYLCASSLFDRGTDTQYFGPGTRLTVL.

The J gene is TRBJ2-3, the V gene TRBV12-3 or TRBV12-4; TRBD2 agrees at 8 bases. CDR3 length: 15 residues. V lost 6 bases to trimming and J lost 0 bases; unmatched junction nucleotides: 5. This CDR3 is CASRAGGGSTDTQYF. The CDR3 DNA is TGTGCCAGCAGGGCCGGGGGGGGTAGCACAGATACGCAGTATTTT.

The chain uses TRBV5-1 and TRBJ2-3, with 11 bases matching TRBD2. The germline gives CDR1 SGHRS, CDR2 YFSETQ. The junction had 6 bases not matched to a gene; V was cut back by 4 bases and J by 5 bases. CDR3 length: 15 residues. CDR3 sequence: CASSNSGRGGDTQYF. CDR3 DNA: TGCGCCAGCAGCAATAGCGGGAGGGGTGGAGATACGCAGTATTTT.

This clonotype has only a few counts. The CDR3 reads CASSTLAGGPHNEQFF. CDR3 coding DNA: TGCGCCAGCAGCACCTTAGCGGGAGGGCCGCACAATGAGCAGTTCTTC. The V gene is TRBV5-1, the J gene TRBJ2-1; 11 nucleotides agree with TRBD2. The CDR3 is made up of 16 amino acids. Per the germline V gene, CDR1 is SGHRS and CDR2 is YFSETQ. Unmatched junction bases numbered 8, after V lost 4 bases and J lost 5 bases.

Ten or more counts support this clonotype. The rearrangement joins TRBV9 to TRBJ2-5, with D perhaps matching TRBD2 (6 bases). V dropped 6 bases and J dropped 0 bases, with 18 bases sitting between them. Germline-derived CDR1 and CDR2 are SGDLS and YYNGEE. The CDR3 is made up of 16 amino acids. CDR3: CASTFQSGQYQETQYF. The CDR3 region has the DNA TGTGCCAGCACCTTTCAGAGCGGGCAGTACCAAGAGACCCAGTACTTC.

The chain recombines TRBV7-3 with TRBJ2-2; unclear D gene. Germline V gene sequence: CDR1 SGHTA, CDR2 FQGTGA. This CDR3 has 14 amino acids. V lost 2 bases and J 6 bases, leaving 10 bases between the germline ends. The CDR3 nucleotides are TGTGCCAGCAGCTTAGGTGGCGTTCCCGGGGAGCTGTTTTTT. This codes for CASSLGGVPGELFF. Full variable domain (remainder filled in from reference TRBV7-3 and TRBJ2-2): GAGVSQTPSNKVTEKGKYVELRCDPISGHTALYWYRQSLGQGPEFLIYFQGTGAADDSGLPNDRFFAVRPEGSVSTLKIQRTERGDSAVYLCASSLGGVPGELFFGEGSRLTVL.

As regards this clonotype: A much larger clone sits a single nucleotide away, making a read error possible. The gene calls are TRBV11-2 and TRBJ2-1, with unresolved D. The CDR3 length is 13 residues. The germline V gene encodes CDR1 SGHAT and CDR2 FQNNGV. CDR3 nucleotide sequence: TGTGCCGGCAGCTTAGAGTCGCGCAGTGAGCAGTTCTTC. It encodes CAGSLESRSEQFF. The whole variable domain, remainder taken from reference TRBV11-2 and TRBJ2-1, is EAGVAQSPRYKIIEKRQSVAFWCNPISGHATLYWYQQILGQGPKLLIQFQNNGVVDDSQLPKDRFSAERLKGVDSTLKIQPAKLEDSAVYLCAGSLESRSEQFFGPGTRLTVL.

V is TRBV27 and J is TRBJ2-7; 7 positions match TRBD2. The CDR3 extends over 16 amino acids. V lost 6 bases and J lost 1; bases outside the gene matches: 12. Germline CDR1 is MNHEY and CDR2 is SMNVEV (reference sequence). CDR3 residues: CASRSRETSLSYEQYF. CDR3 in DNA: TGTGCCAGCAGATCCCGGGAGACTAGCCTTTCCTACGAGCAGTACTTC.

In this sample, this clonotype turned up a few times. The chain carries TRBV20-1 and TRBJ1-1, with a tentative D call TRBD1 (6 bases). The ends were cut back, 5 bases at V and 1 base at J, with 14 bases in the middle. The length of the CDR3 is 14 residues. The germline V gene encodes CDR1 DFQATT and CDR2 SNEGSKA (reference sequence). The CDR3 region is CSAPIGGRNTEAFF. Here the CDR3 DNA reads TGCAGTGCTCCAATCGGGGGCCGGAACACTGAAGCTTTCTTT.

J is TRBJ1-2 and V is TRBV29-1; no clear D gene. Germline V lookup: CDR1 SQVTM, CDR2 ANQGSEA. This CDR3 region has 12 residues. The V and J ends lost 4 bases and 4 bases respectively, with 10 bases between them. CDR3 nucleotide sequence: TGCAGCGTTGCCTCCCGCTCCTATGGCTACACCTTC. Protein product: CSVASRSYGYTF.

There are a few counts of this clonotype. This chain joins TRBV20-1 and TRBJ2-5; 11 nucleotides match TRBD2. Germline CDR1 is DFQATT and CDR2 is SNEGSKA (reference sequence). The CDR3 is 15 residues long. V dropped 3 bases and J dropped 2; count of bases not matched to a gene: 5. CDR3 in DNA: TGCAGTGCTAGTGGGACTAGCGGATTACAAGAGACCCAGTACTTC. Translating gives CSASGTSGLQETQYF.

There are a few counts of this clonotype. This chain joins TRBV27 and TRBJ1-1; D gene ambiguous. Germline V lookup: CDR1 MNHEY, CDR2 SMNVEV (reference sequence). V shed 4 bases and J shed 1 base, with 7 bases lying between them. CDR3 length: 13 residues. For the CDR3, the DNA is TGTGCCAGCAGTTGGTATAGGAACACTGAAGCTTTCTTT. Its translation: CASSWYRNTEAFF.

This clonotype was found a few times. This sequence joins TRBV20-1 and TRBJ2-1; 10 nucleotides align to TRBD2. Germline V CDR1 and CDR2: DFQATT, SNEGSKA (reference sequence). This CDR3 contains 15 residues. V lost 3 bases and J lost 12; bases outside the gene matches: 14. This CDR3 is CSARTPSGSLRGQFF. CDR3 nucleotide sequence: TGCAGTGCTAGGACGCCTAGCGGGAGCCTAAGGGGGCAGTTCTTC.

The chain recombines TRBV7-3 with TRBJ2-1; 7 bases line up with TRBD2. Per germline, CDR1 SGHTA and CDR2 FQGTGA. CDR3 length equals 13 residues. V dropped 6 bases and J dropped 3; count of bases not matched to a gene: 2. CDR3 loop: CASRGTNYNEQFF. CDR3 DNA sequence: TGTGCCAGCAGGGGGACTAACTACAATGAGCAGTTCTTC. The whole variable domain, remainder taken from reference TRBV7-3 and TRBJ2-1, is GAGVSQTPSNKVTEKGKYVELRCDPISGHTALYWYRQSLGQGPEFLIYFQGTGAADDSGLPNDRFFAVRPEGSVSTLKIQRTERGDSAVYLCASRGTNYNEQFFGPGTRLTVL.

CDR3 amino acids: CATSLHGGGGETQYF. CDR3 DNA: TGTGCCACCAGCCTGCACGGTGGTGGGGGGGAGACCCAGTACTTC. V usage is TRBV15 and J usage is TRBJ2-5; a possible D gene is TRBD2 (6 bases). Germline V lookup: CDR1 LNHNV, CDR2 YYDKDF (reference sequence). V lost 5 bases to trimming and J lost 5 bases, with 18 bases between them. This CDR3 contains 15 residues.